This record covers a single TCR beta chain. V dropped 3 bases and J dropped 1 base, with 24 bases sitting between them. Germline V CDR1 and CDR2: SGHRS, YFSETQ. The CDR3 spans 19 residues. The source of the sample is a study of blood T cell repertoires in COVID-19. About the research overall: The United States, Italy and Spain provided the acute and convalescent COVID-19 samples.

Profiling relied on immunoSEQ multiplex PCR, and the TCRdb table lists in-frame clones only, not all of them. Found here are about 270,000 clones, 85% to 90% of them singletons; the top ten hold roughly 15%. The sequencing input was PBMCs or T cells enriched from blood (not recorded which). The chain has TRBV5-1 and TRBJ2-3; TRBD1 might be the D (6 bases). The receptor was isolated from a man younger than 35 who had recovered from COVID-19. CDR3 sequence (DNA): TGCGCCAGCAGCTCAAAGAGTCCGGGACAAGCGTCCCGCACAGATACGCAGTATTTT. It encodes CASSSKSPGQASRTDTQYF.